The rows below give T cell receptor beta chains drawn from one sample of a study of blood T cell repertoires in COVID-19. Only in-frame clones appear in the TCRdb table, and some are missing; sequencing was by immunoSEQ multiplex PCR. The table includes under 250,000 clones, 70% to 90% detected once. Sequencing input: PBMCs or T cells enriched from blood (not recorded which). These receptor sequences come from a woman between 50 and 59 years old with acute COVID-19. CDR3s include the opening cysteine and the closing phenylalanine or tryptophan. The order of the fields is clone size, V gene, J gene, D gene, CDR3 DNA, CDR3 protein. A D gene is named only where the DNA matches it firmly. Size is stated for part of the rows, as once, few or many counts, or as a class when the clone is expanded.

>.|TRBV5-6|TRBJ1-1|.
TGTGCCAGCAGCCGACCTAACAGGGCACTGAACACTGAAGCTTTCTTT
CASSRPNRALNTEAFF
>once|TRBV6-5|TRBJ1-2|.
TGTGCCAGCAGTTATCGACATGGCTATGGCTACACCTTC
CASSYRHGYGYTF
>.|TRBV27|TRBJ2-3|TRBD1
TGTGCCAGCAGTTCCCGGACAGGGCCTAGCACAGATACGCAGTATTTT
CASSSRTGPSTDTQYF
>.|TRBV30|TRBJ2-1|TRBD1
TGTGCCTGGACCAAAGGAGGACAGGCTGAGCAGTTCTTC
CAWTKGGQAEQFF
>.|TRBV30|TRBJ1-1|.
TGTGCCGGGGTCAGGACTGAAGCTTTCTTT
CAGVRTEAFF
>once|TRBV24-1|TRBJ2-3|.
TGTGCCACCAGTCAGGGGTCGAGGACAGATACGCAGTATTTT
CATSQGSRTDTQYF
>.|TRBV5-1|TRBJ1-1|.
TGCGCCAGCAGCCCAAAGGTGGGGCAGGGCGGCACTGAAGCTTTCTTT
CASSPKVGQGGTEAFF
>few|TRBV29-1|TRBJ1-2|TRBD1
TGCAGCGTTGGCACTACCGGGACAGGGACGGGCTATGGCTACACCTTC
CSVGTTGTGTGYGYTF
>few|TRBV9|TRBJ2-1|TRBD1
TGTGCCAGCAGCGTAGCTGGGGGACAGGGCACTGAGCAGTTCTTC
CASSVAGGQGTEQFF
>.|TRBV15|TRBJ1-3|TRBD1
TGTGCCACCAGCAGCGACAGGGGGTTCGGAAACACCATATATTTT
CATSSDRGFGNTIYF
>.|TRBV7-2|TRBJ1-2|TRBD1
TGTGCCAGCAGATTAGAGGGCGGACAGGGGGCGAGCTATGGCTACACCTTC
CASRLEGGQGASYGYTF
>once|TRBV7-8|TRBJ1-2|TRBD1
TGTGCCAGCAGTTCTATGGGACAGGGGGCTAGGGGCTATGGCTACACCTTC
CASSSMGQGARGYGYTF
>.|TRBV5-1|TRBJ1-4|TRBD1
TGCGCCAGCAGCTTGGGCGGACAGGGGTCCGTAAAACTGTTTTTT
CASSLGGQGSVKLFF
>.|TRBV11-3|TRBJ2-1|.
TGTGCCAGCAGCTTCCTGGCTGGTGAGCAGTTCTTC
CASSFLAGEQFF
>.|TRBV5-4|TRBJ1-2|TRBD1
TGTGCCAGCAGCCCCCGGGACAGGGAAGGAATCTATGGCTACACCTTC
CASSPRDREGIYGYTF
>.|TRBV9|TRBJ1-1|TRBD1
TGTGCCAGCAGCCCGCGACAGGGACTCGGAACTGAAGCTTTCTTT
CASSPRQGLGTEAFF
>.|TRBV6-5|TRBJ1-5|TRBD1
TGTGCCAGCATGACAGGGCTCCGCAATCAGCCCCAGCATTTT
CASMTGLRNQPQHF
>.|TRBV3-1/TRBV3-2|TRBJ1-4|TRBD1
TGTGCCAGCAGCCAGGACAGGGGGGATGGAACTAATGAAAAACTGTTTTTT
CASSQDRGDGTNEKLFF
>.|TRBV9|TRBJ1-1|TRBD1
TGTGCCAGCAGCTTAGGGACAGGAAACACTGAAGCTTTCTTT
CASSLGTGNTEAFF
>.|TRBV3-1/TRBV3-2|TRBJ2-2|.
TGTGCCAGCAGCCTTTTGACCGTGGGGGGGCTTGCGAACACCGGGGAGCTGTTTTTT
CASSLLTVGGLANTGELFF
>few|TRBV5-1|TRBJ1-4|.
TGCGCCAGCAGCTTATTGGCTAGTGAAAAACTGTTTTTT
CASSLLASEKLFF
>once|TRBV9|TRBJ1-5|.
TGTGCCAGCAGCGGGGGGGACGGCAATCAGCCCCAGCATTTT
CASSGGDGNQPQHF
>.|TRBV7-2|TRBJ1-4|.
TGTGCCAGCAGCGCCCAAGGGGGAGCAACTAATGAAAAACTGTTTTTT
CASSAQGGATNEKLFF
>.|TRBV7-9|TRBJ1-6|.
TGTGCCAGCAGCTTAGGCGGTGGAGGGTCACCCCTCCACTTT
CASSLGGGGSPLHF
>.|TRBV3-1/TRBV3-2|TRBJ2-5|.
TGTGCCAGCAGCCAAGCGGTGGGGGGGGCAGAGACCCAGTACTTC
CASSQAVGGAETQYF
>.|TRBV5-1|TRBJ1-1|TRBD1
TGCGCCAGCAGCTTGTCGGGACAGCTGAACACTGAAGCTTTCTTT
CASSLSGQLNTEAFF
>.|TRBV5-4|TRBJ1-1|TRBD1
TGTGCCAGCAGCCCCACGGGACAGTTGAACACTGAAGCTTTCTTT
CASSPTGQLNTEAFF
>.|TRBV7-2|TRBJ1-3|.
TGTGCCAGCAGCTTAGCGAGTGACAGAGGAAACACCATATATTTT
CASSLASDRGNTIYF
>.|TRBV3-1/TRBV3-2|TRBJ2-3|.
TGTGCCAGCAGCCGAGGAACCGATACGCAGTATTTT
CASSRGTDTQYF
>.|TRBV7-2|TRBJ1-1|.
TGTGCCAGCAGCTTAGATGTCTTAGATGAAGCTTTCTTT
CASSLDVLDEAFF
>.|TRBV15|TRBJ2-2|TRBD1
TGTGCCACCAGTAGGACAGGGGTCGAGCTGTTTTTT
CATSRTGVELFF